Described below is a single T cell receptor beta chain sequence and its context. J gave up 7 bases and V 4 bases, and 3 bases lay outside the gene matches. CDR1 is SGHRS, CDR2 YFSETQ, per germline. The CDR3 is 14 residues long. Methods used by the authors: Amplification with reference gene primers provided the estimates of nucleated cell counts. The assay was immunoSEQ multiplex PCR, and TCRdb's table has in-frame clones only and misses some. Clone size and V and J calls were adopted from that table, with D and trimming inferred from the DNA. The table shows about 230,000 clones, with approximately 82% occurring only once. These data originate in a study of blood T cell repertoires in COVID-19. Study-wide background: Samples taken during acute and convalescent COVID-19 were collected in the United States, Italy and Spain. Sources were T cells, B-cell-depleted T cells, or PBMCs; the material itself was cDNA or gDNA.

The sample comprised peripheral blood. J is TRBJ1-6 and V is TRBV5-1; 9 bases are shared with TRBD1. The origin of this receptor is a woman between 70 and 85 years old with active or convalescent COVID-19. CDR3 protein: CASSRTGVNSPLHF. The CDR3 nucleotides are TGCGCCAGCAGCAGGACAGGGGTCAATTCACCCCTCCACTTT.